Listed below are T cell receptor beta chains from one sample, sequenced in a study of cytomegalovirus exposure and HLA in healthy donors. Here immunoSEQ multiplex PCR was the method, and the copy in TCRdb shows in-frame clones only, minus some. Of about 190,000 clones in the sample, roughly 73% were seen once. Sequenced material: PBMCs. These receptors came from a woman aged 25 to 45 in good health and CMV-seropositive. CDR3s include the opening cysteine and the closing phenylalanine or tryptophan.

TRBV13,TRBJ2-5,CASSGNPVRETQYF
TRBV27,TRBJ2-7,CASGRTGGAYEQYF
TRBV29-1,TRBJ2-3,CSDLREGTDTQYF
TRBV6-1,TRBJ1-2,CASSERGYGYTF
TRBV25-1,TRBJ1-1,CASSGSARRTEAFF
TRBV4-3,TRBJ1-6,CASSQDRVSSPLHF
TRBV5-1,TRBJ2-5,CASSLEGSLAQYF
TRBV18,TRBJ1-2,CASSSNYGYTF
TRBV7-9,TRBJ2-3,CASSSSSDTQYF
TRBV11-3,TRBJ1-1,CASSLGDKNTEAFF
TRBV5-1,TRBJ2-7,CASSNGLAGPSYEQYF
TRBV28,TRBJ1-2,CASSLLRLNNGYTF
TRBV5-5,TRBJ1-1,CASSLGGPRTTEAFF
TRBV30,TRBJ1-1,CTAVTGNTEAFF
TRBV7-3,TRBJ1-2,CASSPGTGVGYTF
TRBV30,TRBJ2-1,CAWSGGPGEQFF
TRBV4-3,TRBJ1-4,CASSQEGQGNEKLFF
TRBV28,TRBJ1-2,CASSLLPLIEYTF
TRBV19,TRBJ2-3,CASSTRTGGTDTQYF
TRBV15,TRBJ1-4,CATSRDPGKGNEKLFF
TRBV4-1,TRBJ2-2,CASSLGLSRGTGELFF
TRBV7-3,TRBJ2-2,CASSLNRGTGELFF
TRBV18,TRBJ2-5,CASSQFTLAGEETQYF
TRBV29-1,TRBJ2-3,CSVAGPTGGTDTQYF
TRBV5-4,TRBJ1-1,CASSSPTRNTEAFF
TRBV18,TRBJ2-7,CASGQGLTYEQYF
TRBV18,TRBJ1-5,CASSPKGQGGQPQHF
TRBV7-2,TRBJ1-2,CASRFPTGVNYGYTF
TRBV10-3,TRBJ2-7,CSGGTGTYEQYF
TRBV4-2,TRBJ2-1,CASSQEGSGRGNEQFF
TRBV27,TRBJ1-4,CASSVQGPNEKLFF
TRBV15,TRBJ2-1,CATSSAPPLGGEQFF
TRBV12-5,TRBJ2-7,CAVGVAAGGTYEQYF
TRBV9,TRBJ1-5,CASSVAPGGVWPQHF
TRBV19,TRBJ1-2,CASSWTGVGYTF